This T cell receptor (beta chain) appears in the sequencing data of a study of post-analysis software for immune sequencing data. Study overall: Recorded disease courses covered relapsing-remitting, secondary progressive and progressive-relapsing multiple sclerosis. Some patients had no subtype annotation.

TCR beta libraries were prepared from cDNA with unique molecular identifiers. Starting from about 1 to 10 million T cells, the study yielded hundreds of thousands of cDNA molecules. TCRdb recomputed calls from the PCR reads with MiXCR, one row per CDR3 protein. The sample includes approximately 630,000 distinct CDR3 sequences, 59% of them seen just once. General study results and limits: Multiple sclerosis was associated with a significant reduction in normalized Chao1 diversity relative to controls. In patients, roughly 5 TRBV segments were more frequent than in controls, with TRBV5-6, TRBV5-1 and TRBV20-1 among them.

Concerning this clonotype itself: Its specificity is unknown.

CDR1 and CDR2 (germline): SGHRS, YFSETQ. V gave up 6 bases and J gave up 6 bases; unmatched junction bases: 5. The CDR3 sequence is 12 residues long. V gene TRBV5-1 combines with J gene TRBJ1-2; 7 nucleotides match TRBD1. The specimen sequenced was blood. The sequence came from a girl aged 2 to 9 with multiple sclerosis. CDR3 residues: CASKRGRDGYTF. CDR3 in DNA: TGCGCCAGCAAGAGGGGGCGCGATGGCTACACCTTC.